The TCR beta chain under discussion was sequenced for a study of shared clonotypes between healthy human individuals. Regarding the study as a whole: Shared clonotypes: roughly 5% naive CD4, under 4% naive CD8, 2% to 2.5% memory CD4, about 0.41% memory CD8. As a rule, naive subsets had a larger estimated richness than memory subsets.

Note on this clone: Its antigen is not known.

Libraries were prepared by immunoSEQ multiplex PCR; TCRdb keeps only in-frame clonotypes and omits some of them. There are more than 900,000 clones in the sample; around three quarters occur only once, and roughly 0.61% lies in the top ten. CDR3 length equals 15 residues. V lost 8 bases and J lost 4, with 18 bases in between. CDR1 MDHEN and CDR2 SYDVKM come from the germline V gene. The sample taken for sequencing was memory CD4+ T cells from PBMCs. As for subset: CD45RA-negative fraction. The TCR was taken from a man younger than 35 in good health. Some clones in this sample may be carry-over from other donors' samples. V gene TRBV28 combines with J gene TRBJ1-3; D not resolved. CDR3 amino acids: CASSLAHTWGNTIYF. Written as DNA, the CDR3 is TGTGCCAGCTCGTTAGCACATACTTGGGGAAACACCATATATTTT.